What follows are 14 T cell receptor beta chains derived from one specimen sequenced in a study of blood T cell repertoires in COVID-19 (dated by TCRdb to 2019 to 2021). Library preparation used the immunoSEQ multiplex PCR assay. In its TCRdb copy, this immuneACCESS table keeps in-frame sequences only and misses some clones. Where compared with another copy, unresolved V genes explain less than half of these, and the others have no known cause. The sample yields approximately 240,000 clones; approximately 86% were counted once. The top ten clones comprise more than 4.5% of the sample. The specimen sequenced was peripheral blood. The receptors were sampled from a woman aged 80 or over with active or convalescent COVID-19.

V is TRBV2 and J is TRBJ1-5; D is unclear. Per germline, CDR1 SNHLY and CDR2 FYNNEI. V gave up 7 bases and J gave up 1 base, with 8 bases separating them. The CDR3 has 13 residues. In DNA, the CDR3 is TGTGCCAGCAAGACGGAGAGCAATCAGCCCCAGCATTTT. This codes for CASKTESNQPQHF.

The chain recombines TRBV5-1 with TRBJ2-7, with TRBD2 matching 13 bases. The CDR3 is made up of 16 amino acids. With V trimmed by 0 bases and J by 5 bases, 5 bases remained unmatched. CDR1 is SGHRS and CDR2 is YFSETQ in the germline V gene. The CDR3 sequence: CASSLESGTSGDEQYF. CDR3 DNA: TGCGCCAGCAGCTTGGAGTCCGGGACTAGCGGGGACGAGCAGTACTTC. The full variable domain, rest sourced from reference TRBV5-1 and TRBJ2-7, is KAGVTQTPRYLIKTRGQQVTLSCSPISGHRSVSWYQQTPGQGLQFLFEYFSETQRNKGNFPGRFSGRQFSNSRSEMNVSTLELGDSALYLCASSLESGTSGDEQYFGPGTRLTVT.

The chain combines TRBV4-1 with TRBJ1-2; 7 nucleotides match TRBD1. This CDR3 has 15 residues. The germline CDR1 and CDR2 sequences are MGHRA and YSYEKL. V trimming: 0 bases; J trimming: 4 bases; junction bases outside the gene matches: 5. The CDR3 region is CASSQEPQGGYGYTF. The CDR3 DNA sequence: TGCGCCAGCAGCCAAGAACCCCAGGGGGGCTATGGCTACACCTTC.

This rearrangement joins TRBV27 to TRBJ1-2; a possible D gene is TRBD1 (5 bases). Trimming cost V 0 bases and J 8 bases, with 13 bases left between them. Germline V CDR1 and CDR2: MNHEY, SMNVEV (reference sequence). The CDR3 sequence is 14 residues long. The CDR3 sequence is CASSLSGGMQGYTF. The CDR3 nucleotides are TGTGCCAGCAGTTTATCGGGGGGGATGCAAGGCTACACCTTC.

The chain has TRBV7-6 and TRBJ2-5; tentatively, D is TRBD2 (5 bases). This CDR3 region has 15 residues. Germline CDR1 SGHVS, CDR2 FNYEAQ. The ends were cut back, 5 bases at V and 5 bases at J, with 18 bases in the middle. CDR3 amino acids: CASSGPRTLEETQYF. The CDR3 DNA reads as TGTGCCAGCAGCGGACCAAGAACACTAGAGGAGACCCAGTACTTC.

The chain uses TRBV5-4 and TRBJ1-6; the D is unclear. Trimming cost V 0 bases and J 0 bases, with 7 bases left between them. CDR1 and CDR2 from the germline V gene are SGHNT and YYREEE (reference sequence). CDR3 length: 16 amino acids. CDR3 sequence (DNA): TGTGCCAGCAGCTTGGAATCGAGCTCCTATAATTCACCCCTCCACTTT. As protein: CASSLESSSYNSPLHF.

The rearrangement links TRBV28 to TRBJ2-7; D is ambiguous. CDR1 MDHEN and CDR2 SYDVKM come from the germline V gene. The CDR3 covers 17 residues. V was clipped by 2 bases and J by 0 bases, with 17 bases between them. CDR3 in DNA: TGTGCCAGCAGTTTAACTGACTCATCCGAGAGCTCCTACGAGCAGTACTTC. As protein: CASSLTDSSESSYEQYF.

The chain couples TRBV6-5 to TRBJ2-1, with 10 bases aligning to TRBD2. The V gene end was trimmed by 4 bases and the J gene end by 7 bases; junction bases not matched to a gene: 10. In germline, CDR1 is MNHEY, CDR2 SVGAGI. The CDR3 covers 16 residues. The CDR3 DNA reads TGTGCCAGCAGTTCCAAGAGCGGGAGGGCCGGGAATGAGCAGTTCTTC. It is translated as CASSSKSGRAGNEQFF.

The table lists this clone with a count of one. This chain connects TRBV27 to TRBJ2-6; 10 nucleotides match TRBD1. The ends lost 6 bases at V and 2 bases at J; junction bases unmatched: 7. The CDR3 is 17 amino acids. Per germline, CDR1 MNHEY and CDR2 SMNVEV (reference sequence). CDR3 region: CASSYGTGVAGANVLTF. CDR3 bases: TGTGCCAGCAGCTACGGGACAGGGGTAGCTGGGGCCAACGTCCTGACTTTC. The variable domain in full, with the rest retrieved from reference TRBV27 and TRBJ2-6, is EAQVTQNPRYLITVTGKKLTVTCSQNMNHEYMSWYRQDPGLGLRQIYYSMNVEVTDKGDVPEGYKVSRKEKRNFPLILESPSPNQTSLYFCASSYGTGVAGANVLTFGAGSRLTVL.

The J gene is TRBJ2-3, the V gene TRBV3-1 (or the pseudogene TRBV3-2), with TRBD2 identical over 9 bases. The CDR3 length is 18 residues. The V and J ends lost 1 base and 1 base, in that order; junction bases with no gene match: 9. Germline CDR1 reads LGHDT; CDR2 reads YNNKEL (reference sequence). The CDR3, as DNA: TGTGCCAGCAGCCAAGGCGGGGGGGAGTTTCTGGGCACAGATACGCAGTATTTT. Translating gives CASSQGGGEFLGTDTQYF.

This chain uses TRBV12-3 or TRBV12-4 with TRBJ2-7, with D perhaps TRBD2 (5 bases). This CDR3 is built from 11 residues. The V end was cut by 6 bases, the J end by 7 bases, with 10 bases between. This CDR3 reads CASSHRGEQYF. As DNA, the CDR3 is TGTGCCAGCAGCCACAGAGGGGAGCAGTACTTC.

This clone was detected a few times. V gene TRBV7-2 combines with J gene TRBJ1-1; D possibly corresponds to TRBD1 (6 bases). CDR3 size: 15 residues. Germline V CDR1 and CDR2: SGHTA, FQGNSA. Trimming cost V 5 bases and J 2 bases, with 15 bases left between them. The CDR3 coding sequence is TGTGCCAGCAGCCTGGGGGCGACAGTAAACACTGAAGCTTTCTTT. Encoded protein: CASSLGATVNTEAFF.

The chain carries TRBV4-1 and TRBJ1-2, with unresolved D. Germline CDR1 reads MGHRA; CDR2 reads YSYEKL. There are 15 residues in the CDR3. The V end was cut by 0 bases, the J end by 0 bases, with 8 bases between. The CDR3 DNA reads TGCGCCAGCAGCCAAGATATTCGAGCTAACTATGGCTACACCTTC. Translated, it gives CASSQDIRANYGYTF.

CDR3 protein: CASSIRQGYEQYF. The CDR3, as DNA: TGTGCCAGTAGTATCCGACAGGGCTACGAGCAGTACTTC. V usage is TRBV19 and J usage is TRBJ2-7, with TRBD1 matching 7 bases. CDR1 is LNHDA, CDR2 SQIVND, per germline (reference sequence). Trimming removed 3 bases from V and 3 bases from J; junction bases left unmatched: 2. This CDR3 contains 13 residues.